These T cell receptor beta chains were read from a single sample in a study of T cell repertoires in cytomegalovirus infection. TCRdb re-called the reads through MiXCR, storing one row per CDR3 protein. The sample carries about 570,000 distinct CDR3 sequences, about 39% recorded once. Antigen specificity for these receptors is unknown. The input for sequencing was cultured PBMCs, taken from culture after CMV antigen stimulation. Receptors originate from a human donor in good health (CMV status not recorded). Some clones in this sample may be carry-over from other donors' samples. The CDR3 runs from the conserved cysteine through the conserved F or W. The order of the fields is V gene, CDR3 protein.

V: TRBV27
CDR3: CATKRGSMNTEAFF

V: TRBV7-9
CDR3: CASSFPGTGITEAFF

V: TRBV6-5
CDR3: CASSPGRITDTQYF

V: TRBV7-2
CDR3: CASSLGWLAGEQYF

V: TRBV7-2
CDR3: CASSRGLAGGPYADTQYF

V: TRBV6-1
CDR3: CASSSPVGGSGRVGSGELFF

V: TRBV28
CDR3: CASRQSRTGSYF

V: TRBV6-6
CDR3: CASSVGLQYF

V: TRBV7-8
CDR3: CASSHTTGIYEQYF

V: TRBV12-3/TRBV12-4
CDR3: CASTLAVSYNEQFF

V: TRBV20-1
CDR3: CSARGQPNQPQHF

V: TRBV5-1
CDR3: CASSRLGGAQETQYF

V: TRBV27
CDR3: CASSLSGLSGRAVGEQFF

V: TRBV5-1
CDR3: CASSLEDGLSGYEQYF

V: TRBV7-2
CDR3: CACSLARAGGYTF

V: TRBV10-2
CDR3: CASSESRPNAGYF

V: TRBV19
CDR3: CASSTMRRGYTF

V: TRBV7-9
CDR3: CASSADRESADTQYF

V: TRBV7-2
CDR3: CASSPLYNTEAFF

V: TRBV7-6
CDR3: CASSFGTGQETQYF

V: TRBV12-3/TRBV12-4
CDR3: CASSPLGGYYGYTF

V: TRBV10-3
CDR3: CAISVEGGPHEQYF